This T cell receptor beta chain comes out of a study of shared clonotypes between healthy human individuals (dated by TCRdb to 2018 to 2021). Regarding the research as a whole: The cohort included three men and a couple of women between 18 and 49 years of age. Leukapheresis yielded between about 0.8 and 9.5 billion PBMCs per donor. To estimate repertoire size and how much clonotypes are shared between individuals, the study performed deep sequencing of blood TCR repertoires from roughly five healthy adults. To increase sequencing depth and limit assay-specific biases, TCR repertoire library preparation and sequencing were carried out by different laboratories using diverse techniques. Per donor, three plates each were used for CD4 naive and CD4 memory, two for CD8 naive, and one for CD8 memory.

Overall results and qualifications from the work: The small number of donors limited the genetic and exposure-history diversity represented. Rarefaction of sorted-subset datasets indicated incomplete sequencing despite the large sequencing depth. Naive subsets generally had larger estimated clonotype richness than memory subsets did. Pairwise subsampling indicated that sequencing depth was expected to affect the degree of clonotype sharing among donors. Across several donors, approximately 4.9% of naive CD4, 3% to 4% of naive CD8, 2% to 2.5% of memory CD4, and about 0.44% of memory CD8 clonotypes were shared. Compared with non-shared clonotypes, clonotypes shared by all four sorted-subset donors had higher generation probabilities. Only blood was sampled, and tissue TCR repertoires likely differ from those in blood.

Using the deep immunoSEQ assay, TCR CDR3 regions were amplified from genomic DNA by multiplex PCR. Extracted genomic DNA from each cell subset was distributed evenly across all wells of several immunoSEQ 96-well plates, and each plate was treated as a replicate. For sorted subsets, about 0.2 ug genomic DNA, equal to 30,000 or so T cell genomes, was loaded into each replicate PCR. Purified libraries were quantified with a Qubit 3.0 fluorometer, sized on a Bioanalyzer 2100, and re-quantified with the KAPA Library Quantification kit. Every immunoSEQ 96-well plate was sequenced on a dedicated single-read 150-cycle Illumina NextSeq 550 flow cell. The original pipeline was this. Because only junctional sequences without quality scores were contained in the immunoSEQ output, filtering matching that applied to full-length reads could not be performed. To assign V/J genes and CDR3, sequences were annotated against IMGT germline references using PyIR, a Python wrapper for IgBLAST v1.9. Any read was removed if the V/J assignment was weak (E-value above 1e-6), the CDR3 was missing, or the read contained stop codons, out-of-frame junctions, or ambiguous translated residues. A V3J clonotype was defined by an identical inferred V gene, J gene, and CDR3 amino acid sequence. Percentage overlap between repertoires was computed as shared unique clonotypes divided by the size of the smaller repertoire. Repertoire richness was assessed with RTK rarefaction, the Chao1 estimator, and Recon v2.1 estimates of unobserved clonotypes. Generation probabilities for all TCRbeta clonotypes obtained by the gDNA method from a handful of donors were computed using OLGA. In TCRdb, the immuneACCESS table is reduced to in-frame sequences with V and J assigned. These tables do not hold every clone; where another copy was compared, an unresolved V gene accounts for under half, and the others remain unexplained. The D gene and trimming were derived from the DNA, and the V and J assignments and clone size from that table. In all, the sample holds over 2,000,000 clones, and approximately 92% of those were seen once. The ten largest clonotypes hold roughly 1.7% of the sample.

To note about this clone: Its cognate antigen has yet to be identified. The input lacks base qualities; no much larger clone sits a single base away.

For the CD8 naive samples, CD45RO-negative cells were positively selected for CCR7, yielding a CD45RA+CCR7+ population from which TemRA cells were excluded. The donors were healthy, HIV-negative adults with no recently reported acute infections or vaccinations. All donors were Caucasian adults living in Nashville, Tennessee, USA. Blood was collected by leukapheresis, and PBMCs were isolated by Ficoll-Histopaque density gradient centrifugation and then cryopreserved in liquid nitrogen vapor phase. Purity and quantity of every magnetically sorted T cell population were checked by analytical flow cytometry. From each sorted fraction, genomic DNA was isolated and quantified by UV absorbance on a Nanodrop 2000c. What was sequenced was naive CD8+ T cells from PBMCs. This specimen's cell subset or site label, per the study, means: CD45RA+CCR7+. The TCR comes from a man between 18 and 35 years old in good health. Some clones in this sample may be carry-over from other donors' samples.

The DNA is as follows: TGCGCCAGCAGTCACCGGCGGCGGCCGCATAGCAATCAGCCCCAGCATTTT. This is translated as CASSHRRRPHSNQPQHF. This receptor chain uses TRBV23-1 and TRBJ1-5; a confident D gene designation cannot be given. TRBV23-1 is noted as an ORF with a role that remains uncertain. Between the V and J ends, shortened by 3 bases and 0 bases respectively, the junction contains 15 bases. Spanning cysteine to phenylalanine, the CDR3 consists of 17 amino acids. Left in the record is the CDR3 DNA by itself, 51 bases read in frame from the first base.